Given below is one TCR beta chain in context. As yet, its antigen is unknown. The V gene's germline CDR1 is MGHRA and CDR2 YSYEKL. The CDR3 totals 20 residues. V was trimmed by 1 base and J by 6 bases, leaving 28 bases between them. Time point indicated: week 23, last vaccination. Each vaccine dose was 300 ug of mutant IDH1 20-mer peptide, with topical imiquimod. The record originates from a study of a mutant IDH1 vaccine in newly diagnosed glioma. The method was immunoSEQ multiplex PCR; TCRdb's version includes in-frame clones alone and lacks a portion of them. The sample shows around 19,000 clones, almost 85% of them seen only once.

The TCR sequence derives from a man in his thirties or forties with glioma. The chain is built from TRBV4-1 and TRBJ2-1, with D maybe TRBD2 (6 bases). Sequencing used PBMCs, obtained from a glioma patient whose treatment included an IDH1 peptide vaccine. In DNA, the CDR3 is TGCGCCAGCAGCCAAGTTGTCCAGGGAGGTGGAGCGGGTACGCGCAATGAGCAGTTCTTC. Amino acids: CASSQVVQGGGAGTRNEQFF.